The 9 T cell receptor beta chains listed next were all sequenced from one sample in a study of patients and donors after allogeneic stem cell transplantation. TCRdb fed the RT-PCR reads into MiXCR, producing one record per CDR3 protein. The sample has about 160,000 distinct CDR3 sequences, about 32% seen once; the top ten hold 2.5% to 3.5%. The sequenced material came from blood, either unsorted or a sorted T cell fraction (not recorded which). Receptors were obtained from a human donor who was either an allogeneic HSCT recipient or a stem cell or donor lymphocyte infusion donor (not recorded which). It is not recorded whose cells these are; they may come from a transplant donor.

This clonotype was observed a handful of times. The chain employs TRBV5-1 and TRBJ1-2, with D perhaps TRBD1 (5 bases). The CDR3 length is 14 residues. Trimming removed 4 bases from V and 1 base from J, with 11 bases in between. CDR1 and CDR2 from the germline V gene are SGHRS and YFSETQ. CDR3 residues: CASSPVGGNYGYTF. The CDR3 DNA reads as TGCGCCAGCAGCCCCGTTGGGGGTAACTATGGCTACACCTTC.

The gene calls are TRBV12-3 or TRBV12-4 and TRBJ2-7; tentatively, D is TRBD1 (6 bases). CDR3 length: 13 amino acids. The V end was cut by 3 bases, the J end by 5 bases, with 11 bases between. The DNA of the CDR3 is TGTGCCAGCAGTTTGATCCAGGGGAACGAGCAGTACTTC. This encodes CASSLIQGNEQYF.

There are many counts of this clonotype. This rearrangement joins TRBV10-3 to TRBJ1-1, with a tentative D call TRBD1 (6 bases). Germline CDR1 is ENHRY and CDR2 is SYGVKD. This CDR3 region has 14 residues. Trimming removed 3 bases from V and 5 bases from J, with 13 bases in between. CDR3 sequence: CAISDSGAGTEAFF. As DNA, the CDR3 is TGTGCCATCAGTGACTCGGGGGCTGGGACTGAAGCTTTCTTT.

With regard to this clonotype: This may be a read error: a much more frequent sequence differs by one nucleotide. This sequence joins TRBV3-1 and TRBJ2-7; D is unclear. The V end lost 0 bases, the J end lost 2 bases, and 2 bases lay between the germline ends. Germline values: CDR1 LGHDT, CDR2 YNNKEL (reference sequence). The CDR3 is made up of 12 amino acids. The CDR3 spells CASSQDPYEQYF. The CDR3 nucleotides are TGTGCCAGCAGCCAAGATCCCTACGAGCAGTACTTC.

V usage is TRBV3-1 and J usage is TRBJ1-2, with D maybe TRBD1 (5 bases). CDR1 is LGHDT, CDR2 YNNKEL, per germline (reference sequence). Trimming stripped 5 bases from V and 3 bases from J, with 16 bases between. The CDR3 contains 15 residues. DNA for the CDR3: TGTGCCAGCAGCTTACCACCACGGGGGGACTATGGCTACACCTTC. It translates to CASSLPPRGDYGYTF.

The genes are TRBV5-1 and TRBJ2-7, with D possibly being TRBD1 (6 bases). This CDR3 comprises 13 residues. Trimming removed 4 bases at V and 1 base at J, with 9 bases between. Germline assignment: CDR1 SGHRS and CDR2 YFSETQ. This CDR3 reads CASSGTPSYEQYF. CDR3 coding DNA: TGCGCCAGCAGCGGGACACCATCCTACGAGCAGTACTTC.

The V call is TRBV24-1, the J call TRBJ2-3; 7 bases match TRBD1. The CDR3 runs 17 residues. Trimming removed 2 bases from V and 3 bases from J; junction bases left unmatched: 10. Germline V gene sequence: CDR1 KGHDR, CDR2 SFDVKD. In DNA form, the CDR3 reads TGTGCCACCAGTGATTCTGGCAGCCTCAGGGGGACAGATACGCAGTATTTT. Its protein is CATSDSGSLRGTDTQYF.

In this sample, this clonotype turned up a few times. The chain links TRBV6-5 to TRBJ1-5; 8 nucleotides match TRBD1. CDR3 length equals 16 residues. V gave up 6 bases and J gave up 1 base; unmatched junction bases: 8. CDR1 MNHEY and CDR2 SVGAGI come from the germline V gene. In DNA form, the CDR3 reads TGTGCCAGCAGCCCCCTTACAGGGGGAAGCAATCAGCCCCAGCATTTT. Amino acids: CASSPLTGGSNQPQHF.

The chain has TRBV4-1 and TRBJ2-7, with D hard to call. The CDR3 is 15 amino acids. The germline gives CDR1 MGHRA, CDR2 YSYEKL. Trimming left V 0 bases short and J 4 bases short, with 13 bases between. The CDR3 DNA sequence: TGCGCCAGCAGCCAAGAGAACTTACTAAAGTACGAGCAGTACTTC. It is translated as CASSQENLLKYEQYF.